Below, one T cell receptor (beta chain) is given with its context. Antigen unknown. The genomic DNA of each subset was split evenly across several immunoSEQ plates. Profiled with immunoSEQ multiplex PCR; TCRdb holds only in-frame clones, not every one. Altogether 850,000 to 1,100,000 clones are present, 77% being singletons, with the ten largest covering almost 0.9%. The data were taken from a study of shared clonotypes between healthy human individuals. Notes on the study in general: What naive subsets generally showed was a larger estimated richness than memory subsets showed.

Germline values: CDR1 MNHNS, CDR2 SASEGT. Trimming took off 4 bases at V and 6 bases at J, with 10 bases between the two ends. The CDR3 runs 13 residues. The sequence derives from a man younger than 35 in good health. Some clones in this sample may be carry-over from other donors' samples. The V gene is TRBV6-1, the J gene TRBJ1-5, with D unresolved. Sequencing was performed on memory CD4+ T cells from PBMCs. Noted subset: CD45RA-negative fraction. The CDR3, as DNA: TGTGCCAGCAGTGGAGGGATGAGTCAGCCCCAGCATTTT. It encodes CASSGGMSQPQHF.